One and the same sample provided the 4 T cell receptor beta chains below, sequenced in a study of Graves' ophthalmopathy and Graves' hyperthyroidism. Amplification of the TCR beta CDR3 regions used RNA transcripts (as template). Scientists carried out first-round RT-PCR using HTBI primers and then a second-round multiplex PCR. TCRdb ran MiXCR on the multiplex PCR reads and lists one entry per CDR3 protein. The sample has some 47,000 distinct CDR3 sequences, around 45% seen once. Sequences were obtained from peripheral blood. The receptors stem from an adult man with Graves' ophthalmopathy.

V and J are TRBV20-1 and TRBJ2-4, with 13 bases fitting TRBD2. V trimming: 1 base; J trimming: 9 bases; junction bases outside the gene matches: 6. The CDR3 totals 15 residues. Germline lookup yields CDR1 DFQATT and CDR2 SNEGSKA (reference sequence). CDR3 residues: CSARGRLAGGAIQYF. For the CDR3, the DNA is TGCAGTGCTAGAGGCAGACTAGCGGGGGGCGCCATTCAGTACTTC.

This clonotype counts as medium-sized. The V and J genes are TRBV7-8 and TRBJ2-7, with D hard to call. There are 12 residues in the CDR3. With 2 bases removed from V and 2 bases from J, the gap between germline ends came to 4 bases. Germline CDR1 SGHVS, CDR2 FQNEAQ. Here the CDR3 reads CASSLTPYEQYF. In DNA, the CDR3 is TGTGCCAGCAGCTTAACACCCTACGAGCAGTACTTC.

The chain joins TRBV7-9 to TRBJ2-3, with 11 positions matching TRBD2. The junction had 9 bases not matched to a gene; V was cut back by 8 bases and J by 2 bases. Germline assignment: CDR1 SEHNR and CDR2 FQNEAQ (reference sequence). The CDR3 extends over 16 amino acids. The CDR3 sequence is CASQTGTSGLTDTQYF. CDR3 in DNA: TGTGCCAGCCAGACAGGGACTAGCGGACTCACAGATACGCAGTATTTT.

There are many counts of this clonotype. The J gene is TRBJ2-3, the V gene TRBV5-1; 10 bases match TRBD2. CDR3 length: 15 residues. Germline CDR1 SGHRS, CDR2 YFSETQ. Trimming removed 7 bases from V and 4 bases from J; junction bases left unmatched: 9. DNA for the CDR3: TGCGCCAGCGGAGGGCTAGCGGGAGAGGCAGATACGCAGTATTTT. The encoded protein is CASGGLAGEADTQYF.